These 14 T cell receptor beta chains share one sample of origin, sequenced in a study of response to subunit inactivated influenza vaccine. MiXCR, applied by TCRdb to the RT-PCR reads, yields one record per CDR3 protein. The sample contains about 540,000 distinct CDR3 sequences, under 30% of which appear only once. These same data were also listed under a study on T cells expressing NK-cell markers. As that report states: Making the TCR beta cDNA relied on 5'RACE template switching with UMIs.

The starting material was CD4+ T cells sorted from PBMCs, obtained 11 to 12 days after vaccination. The receptors were sampled from a man between 50 and 59 years old who received an inactivated influenza vaccine.

This clonotype was seen a handful of times. V is TRBV5-1 and J is TRBJ2-2; TRBD2 matches at 11 bases. V lost 3 bases and J lost 1; bases outside the gene matches: 2. The CDR3 is 16 residues long. CDR1 and CDR2 from the germline V gene are SGHRS and YFSETQ. The CDR3 coding sequence is TGCGCCAGCAGCTCCGGACTAGCGGGGAACACCGGGGAGCTGTTTTTT. Translation: CASSSGLAGNTGELFF.

V usage is TRBV7-2 and J usage is TRBJ1-5; weak D call: TRBD1 (5 bases). In germline, CDR1 is SGHTA, CDR2 FQGNSA. The CDR3 loop spans 16 amino acids. Deletions cut 1 base from V and 6 bases from J, with 16 bases between. The CDR3 is CASSLGGHGPGQPQHF. Here the CDR3 DNA reads TGTGCCAGCAGCTTAGGAGGACACGGGCCGGGTCAGCCCCAGCATTTT.

This clonotype was picked up a small number of times. This sequence joins TRBV3-1 and TRBJ1-1; D gene ambiguous. The CDR3 contains 12 residues. V was pared by 1 base and J by 12 bases, with 12 bases between. Germline loops: CDR1 LGHDT, CDR2 YNNKEL (reference sequence). The CDR3 bases are TGTGCCAGCAGCCAAGCGGGCTCCGTGCCTTTCTTT. Encoded protein: CASSQAGSVPFF. Filled out from reference TRBV3-1 and TRBJ1-1, the complete variable domain reads DTAVSQTPKYLVTQMGNDKSIKCEQNLGHDTMYWYKQDSKKFLKIMFSYNNKELIINETVPNRFSPKSPDKAHLNLHINSLELGDSAVYFCASSQAGSVPFFGQGTRLTVV.

The chain couples TRBV7-6 to TRBJ2-7; 12 nucleotides match TRBD2. The CDR3 sequence is 17 residues long. Germline lookup yields CDR1 SGHVS and CDR2 FNYEAQ. The trim removed 1 base at V and 6 bases at J, leaving 10 bases unmatched. CDR3 DNA sequence: TGTGCCAGCAGCTTAGGGGGCGAAGGACTAGCGGGATTCGAGCAGTACTTC. It yields the protein CASSLGGEGLAGFEQYF.

The chain links TRBV29-1 to TRBJ2-7; 11 positions agree with TRBD1. The J call may not be correct, given that the DNA end is closer to TRBJ2-1. The CDR3 runs 13 residues. CDR1 is SQVTM and CDR2 is ANQGSEA in the germline V gene. The CDR3 nucleotides are TGCAGCGCGTGGACAGGGGGCCCCTACGAGCAGTTCTTC. Its translation is CSAWTGGPYEQFF.

V usage is TRBV3-1 and J usage is TRBJ1-2; no definite D call. CDR1 and CDR2 from the germline V gene are LGHDT and YNNKEL (reference sequence). The CDR3 spans 14 residues. Trimming took 5 bases from V and 8 from J, leaving 18 bases between them. CDR3 loop: CASSTRTSIGGYTF. CDR3 DNA sequence: TGTGCCAGCAGCACACGGACCTCTATTGGCGGCTACACCTTC.

This clonotype was counted between two and nine times. Compared with germline, one end of the junction differs, possibly owing to a read error. The J gene is TRBJ2-7, the V gene TRBV29-1; 11 bases align to TRBD2. Germline V lookup: CDR1 SQVTM, CDR2 ANQGSEA. The CDR3 is 14 amino acids. CDR3 loop: CSVGGTSGTYEQYF. CDR3 nucleotide sequence: TGCAGTGTTGGTGGGACTAGCGGCACCTACGAGCAGTACTTC.

The chain is built from TRBV20-1 and TRBJ2-1; perhaps TRBD2 as D (6 bases). Trimming pared 0 bases from V and 5 bases from J, leaving 17 bases between. Germline V gene data show CDR1 as DFQATT and CDR2 as SNEGSKA (reference sequence). The CDR3 length is 16 residues. The CDR3 DNA reads as TGCAGTGCTAGAGATCCCACCGGCGGGGAAAACAATGAGCAGTTCTTC. It yields the protein CSARDPTGGENNEQFF.

The V and J genes are TRBV7-2 and TRBJ1-4; 9 nucleotides line up with TRBD1. CDR3 length: 13 residues. V was pared by 5 bases and J by 11 bases, with 6 bases of the junction left unmatched. Germline V lookup: CDR1 SGHTA, CDR2 FQGNSA. This chain's CDR3 is CASSPGTGFKLFF. For the CDR3, the DNA is TGTGCCAGCAGCCCCGGGACAGGGTTTAAACTGTTTTTT.

The chain uses TRBV6-1 and TRBJ1-6, with no clear D. From germline, CDR1 is MNHNS and CDR2 SASEGT. Trimming cost V 8 bases and J 1 base, with 12 bases left between them. The CDR3 is 15 residues long. CDR3 amino acids: CASGGQGSYNSPLHF. The CDR3 bases are TGTGCCAGCGGAGGGCAAGGATCCTATAATTCACCCCTCCACTTT.

The genes are TRBV5-1 and TRBJ2-1, with no clear D. V was shortened by 0 bases and J by 2 bases, with 6 bases between the two germline ends. The CDR3 has 14 residues. Germline CDR1 is SGHRS and CDR2 is YFSETQ. CDR3 sequence (DNA): TGCGCCAGCAGCTTGGCACAGACCTACAATGAGCAGTTCTTC. It yields the protein CASSLAQTYNEQFF. Filled out from reference TRBV5-1 and TRBJ2-1, the complete variable domain reads KAGVTQTPRYLIKTRGQQVTLSCSPISGHRSVSWYQQTPGQGLQFLFEYFSETQRNKGNFPGRFSGRQFSNSRSEMNVSTLELGDSALYLCASSLAQTYNEQFFGPGTRLTVL.

In DNA, the CDR3 is TGTGCCACCAGTGCATCCTACATGGGTACCAAAAACATTCAGTACTTC. Protein product: CATSASYMGTKNIQYF. The chain combines TRBV24-1 with TRBJ2-4; D unresolved. V lost 5 bases and J lost 2, with 15 bases in between. This CDR3 is built from 16 residues. CDR1 and CDR2 (germline): KGHDR, SFDVKD.

This clonotype was picked up a small number of times. The rearrangement joins TRBV12-3 or TRBV12-4 to TRBJ1-1, with D perhaps matching TRBD1 (6 bases). The CDR3 is made up of 15 amino acids. V was shortened by 2 bases and J by 4 bases, with 14 bases between the two germline ends. The CDR3 here is CASSLKGGGSTEAFF. In nucleotides, the CDR3 is TGTGCCAGCAGTTTAAAGGGAGGGGGGAGCACTGAAGCTTTCTTT.

The chain recombines TRBV7-2 with TRBJ1-2; D perhaps matches TRBD1 (5 bases). Trimming stripped 6 bases from V and 6 bases from J, with 14 bases between. This CDR3 is 13 amino acids long. Germline V gene sequence: CDR1 SGHTA, CDR2 FQGNSA. This CDR3 is CASRPDGGNGYTF. The DNA of the CDR3 is TGTGCCAGCAGACCTGACGGGGGTAATGGCTACACCTTC.